Detailed here is one T cell receptor (beta chain). Its specificity is not known. The data belong to a study of beta chain features in type 1 diabetes. Averaging approximately 120 mL, one heparinised blood draw was given by each donor. The study's findings and limits: Shortening that was moderate but significant affected the TCRB CDR3s of Type 1 diabetes patients in all four CD4+ subsets. A greater similarity of naive, central memory and Treg TCRB repertoires was seen among patients than among healthy donors.

Isolated RNA was reverse transcribed in full, so expressed TCRB transcripts were sequenced. Generated by immunoSEQ multiplex PCR, the TCRdb table keeps only in-frame clones and is missing some. The data hold fewer than 900,000 clones, with roughly a sixth observed a single time. Sequencing used naive CD4+ T cells from blood. The sequence was collected from a woman younger than 30 in good health.

The CDR3 DNA sequence: TGTGCCAGTAGTATCGGTCCGGGATCGACCGGGGAGCTGTTTTTT. Its translation: CASSIGPGSTGELFF. The V call is TRBV19, the J call TRBJ2-2; D is possibly TRBD2 (5 bases). CDR3 length: 15 residues. The germline V gene encodes CDR1 LNHDA and CDR2 SQIVND (reference sequence). With 3 bases removed from V and 5 bases from J, the gap between germline ends came to 13 bases. The variable domain in full, with the rest retrieved from reference TRBV19 and TRBJ2-2, is DGGITQSPKYLFRKEGQNVTLSCEQNLNHDAMYWYRQDPGQGLRLIYYSQIVNDFQKGDIAEGYSVSREKKESFPLTVTSAQKNPTAFYLCASSIGPGSTGELFFGEGSRLTVL.